This T cell receptor (beta chain) comes out of a study of cytotoxic CD8 clonotypes in ibrutinib-treated CLL. Study findings and constraints: Sampling time points were not equivalent between sustained-remission and progressing patients. Baseline-level clonality went beyond age-matched healthy donors and moved in step with circulating CD8+ T-cell counts.

Method: immunoSEQ multiplex PCR; TCRdb's copy keeps in-frame clones and lacks some. The table includes under 200,000 clones, more than 80% detected once. Worth noting for this clone: Its antigen is unidentified.

Germline assignment: CDR1 SGHAT and CDR2 FQNNGV. With 6 bases removed from V and 1 base from J, the gap between germline ends came to 15 bases. CDR3 length: 16 amino acids. The chain links TRBV11-2 to TRBJ2-2, with D tentatively TRBD1 (5 bases). The sequenced sample was PBMCs, obtained after 24 months of ibrutinib treatment. The receptor was derived from a human donor with chronic lymphocytic leukemia. The CDR3 reads CASRGPVGQNTGELFF. The CDR3 nucleotides are TGTGCCAGCAGAGGCCCCGTCGGACAGAACACCGGGGAGCTGTTTTTT.